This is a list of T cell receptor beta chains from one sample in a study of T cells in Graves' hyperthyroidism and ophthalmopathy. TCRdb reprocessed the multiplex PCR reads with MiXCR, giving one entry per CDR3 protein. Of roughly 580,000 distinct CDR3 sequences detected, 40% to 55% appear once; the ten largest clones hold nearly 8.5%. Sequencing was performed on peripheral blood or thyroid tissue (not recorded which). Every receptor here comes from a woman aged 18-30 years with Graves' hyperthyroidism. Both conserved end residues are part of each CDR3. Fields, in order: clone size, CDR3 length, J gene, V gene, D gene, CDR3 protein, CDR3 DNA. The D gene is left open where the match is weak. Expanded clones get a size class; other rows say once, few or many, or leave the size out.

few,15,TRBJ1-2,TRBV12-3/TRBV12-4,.,CASSPGWGPEYGYTF,TGTGCCAGCAGCCCCGGTTGGGGGCCGGAGTATGGCTACACCTTC
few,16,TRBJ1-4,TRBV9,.,CASSPRGREGEEKLFF,TGTGCCAGCAGCCCACGAGGACGGGAAGGAGAAGAAAAACTGTTTTTT
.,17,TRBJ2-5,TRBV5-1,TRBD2,CASSEGLAGAGGETQYF,TGCGCCAGCAGCGAGGGACTAGCGGGAGCCGGTGGGGAGACCCAGTACTTC
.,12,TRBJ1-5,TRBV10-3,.,CATRTSAETQHF,TGTGCCACGCGGACTAGCGCCGAGACCCAGCATTTT
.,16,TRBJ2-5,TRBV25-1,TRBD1,CASSQGWTGGRETQYF,TGTGCCAGCAGCCAAGGCTGGACAGGGGGCCGGGAGACCCAGTACTTC
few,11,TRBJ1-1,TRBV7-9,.,CASSFQAEASF,TGTGCCAGCAGCTTTCAGGCCGAAGCTTCCTTT
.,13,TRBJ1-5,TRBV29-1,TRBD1,CSVATGGNQPQHF,TGCAGCGTTGCTACAGGGGGCAATCAGCCCCAGCATTTT
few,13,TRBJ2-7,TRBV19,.,CASSLKLGYEQYF,TGTGCCAGTAGTCTAAAACTTGGCTACGAGCAGTACTTC
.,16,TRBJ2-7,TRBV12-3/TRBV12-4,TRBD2,CASSPAAAGGFYEQYF,TGTGCCAGCAGCCCCGCGGCGGCGGGAGGTTTCTACGAGCAGTACTTC
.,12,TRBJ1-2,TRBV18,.,CASSPVTGGYTF,TGTGCCAGCTCACCAGTGACGGGAGGCTACACCTTC
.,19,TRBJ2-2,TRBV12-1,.,CARSFPGLAGVGNTGELFF,TGTGCCCGCAGCTTTCCGGGACTAGCGGGAGTCGGGAACACCGGGGAGCTGTTTTTT
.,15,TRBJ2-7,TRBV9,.,CASSVEASASYEQYF,TGTGCCAGCAGCGTAGAGGCTAGCGCTTCCTACGAGCAGTACTTC
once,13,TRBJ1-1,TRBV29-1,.,CSSPTAVNTEAFF,TGCAGCAGCCCAACAGCGGTGAACACTGAAGCTTTCTTT
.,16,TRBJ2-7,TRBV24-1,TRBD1,CATSPGAGTAFYEQYF,TGTGCCACCAGTCCCGGGGCCGGGACAGCCTTCTACGAGCAGTACTTC
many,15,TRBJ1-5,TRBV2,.,CASSEVGGDHQPQHF,TGTGCCAGCAGTGAAGTAGGGGGGGATCATCAGCCCCAGCATTTT
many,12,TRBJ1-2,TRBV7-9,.,CASSPPAWGYTF,TGTGCCAGCAGCCCCCCGGCATGGGGCTACACCTTC
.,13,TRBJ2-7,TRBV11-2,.,CASQDGTSYEQYF,TGTGCCAGCCAAGACGGAACCTCCTACGAGCAGTACTTC
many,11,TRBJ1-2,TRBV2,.,CASSESRGYTF,TGTGCCAGCAGTGAGTCGAGAGGCTACACCTTC
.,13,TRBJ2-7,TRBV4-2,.,CASSQDGNYEQYF,TGTGCCAGCAGCCAAGACGGAAACTACGAGCAGTACTTC
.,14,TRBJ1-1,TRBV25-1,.,CASSEYWGDTEAFF,TGTGCCAGCAGTGAATACTGGGGAGACACTGAAGCTTTCTTT
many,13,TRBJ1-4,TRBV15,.,CATSREPAEKLFF,TGTGCCACCAGCAGAGAACCGGCTGAAAAACTGTTTTTT
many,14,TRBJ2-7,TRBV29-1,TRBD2,CSVELAGPAREQYF,TGCAGCGTTGAACTAGCGGGTCCTGCTCGCGAGCAGTACTTC
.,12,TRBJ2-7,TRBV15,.,CATSRELNEQYF,TGTGCCACCAGCAGAGAGTTAAACGAGCAGTACTTC
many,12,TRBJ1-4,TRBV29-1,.,CSAGGGEKRLFF,TGCAGCGCGGGGGGGGGAGAGAAAAGACTGTTTTTT
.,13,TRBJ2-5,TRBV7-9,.,CVSSWTVQETQYF,TGTGTCAGCAGCTGGACGGTCCAAGAGACCCAGTACTTC
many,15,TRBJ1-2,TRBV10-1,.,CASSGIVPLNYGYTF,TGCGCCAGCAGTGGCATCGTGCCCCTTAACTATGGCTACACCTTC
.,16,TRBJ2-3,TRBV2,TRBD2,CASKRTSGTSTDTQYF,TGTGCCAGCAAGAGGACTAGCGGGACTAGCACAGATACGCAGTATTTT
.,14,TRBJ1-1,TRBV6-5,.,CATGDIEGNTEAFF,TGTGCCACAGGGGACATTGAGGGTAACACTGAAGCTTTCTTT
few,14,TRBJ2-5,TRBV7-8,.,CASSTDIREETQYF,TGTGCCAGCAGCACGGACATCCGAGAAGAGACCCAGTACTTC
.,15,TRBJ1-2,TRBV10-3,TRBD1,CASSEEGTGDGGYTF,TGTGCCAGCAGTGAAGAGGGGACAGGGGATGGGGGCTACACCTTC
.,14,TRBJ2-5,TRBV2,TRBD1,CASGGQGAQETQYF,TGTGCCAGCGGGGGACAGGGGGCCCAAGAGACCCAGTACTTC